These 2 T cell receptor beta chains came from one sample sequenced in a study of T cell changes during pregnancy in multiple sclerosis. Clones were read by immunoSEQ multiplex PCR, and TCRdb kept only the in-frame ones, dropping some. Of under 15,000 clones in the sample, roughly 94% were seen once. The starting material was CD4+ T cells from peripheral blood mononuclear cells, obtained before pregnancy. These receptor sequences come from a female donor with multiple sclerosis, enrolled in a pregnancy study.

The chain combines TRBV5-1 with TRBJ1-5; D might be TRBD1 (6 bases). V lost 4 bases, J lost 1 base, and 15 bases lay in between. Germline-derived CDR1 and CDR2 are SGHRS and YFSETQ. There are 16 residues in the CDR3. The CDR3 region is CASSPTGFPSNQPQHF. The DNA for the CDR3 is TGCGCCAGCAGCCCTACAGGGTTCCCCAGCAATCAGCCCCAGCATTTT.

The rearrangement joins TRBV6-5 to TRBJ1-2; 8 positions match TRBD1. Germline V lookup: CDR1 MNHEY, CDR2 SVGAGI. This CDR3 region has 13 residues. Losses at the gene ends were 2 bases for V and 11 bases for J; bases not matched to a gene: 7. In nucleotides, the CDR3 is TGTGCCAGCAGTTACAAGGACAGGGTAGGGTACACCTTC. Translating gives CASSYKDRVGYTF.